The 14 T cell receptor beta chains below were found in one sample sequenced in a study of Graves' ophthalmopathy and Graves' hyperthyroidism. As the template, RNA transcripts were used to amplify TCR beta CDR3 regions. HTBI-primed first-round RT-PCR preceded second-round multiplex PCR. MiXCR was run by TCRdb on the multiplex PCR reads, yielding one entry per CDR3 protein. The table shows under 800,000 distinct CDR3 sequences, with 20% to 25% occurring only once. Material for sequencing was peripheral blood. The origin of the receptors is a woman in her late teens or twenties with stable Graves' hyperthyroidism. Some clones in this sample may be carry-over from other donors' samples.

Only a few counts were recorded for this clonotype. The chain is built from TRBV9 and TRBJ1-6, with D unclear. Germline values: CDR1 SGDLS, CDR2 YYNGEE. The CDR3 has 17 amino acids. V gave up 4 bases and J gave up 0 bases, with 14 bases separating them. CDR3 bases: TGTGCCAGCAGCATAGATGGACGGAGCTCCTATAATTCACCCCTCCACTTT. It specifies CASSIDGRSSYNSPLHF.

The chain joins TRBV28 to TRBJ2-7; D remains unclear. V lost 6 bases and J 0 bases, leaving 12 bases between the germline ends. CDR1 is MDHEN and CDR2 is SYDVKM in the germline V gene. The CDR3 consists of 14 residues. The CDR3 loop reads CASRSPADSYEQYF. The CDR3 DNA is TGTGCCAGCAGAAGCCCCGCAGACTCCTACGAGCAGTACTTC.

In its sample, this clonotype was seen a few times. The chain combines TRBV6-1 with TRBJ1-6, with D unclear. Trimming shortened V by 7 bases and J by 10 bases, and 14 bases separated the two germline ends. The V gene's germline CDR1 is MNHNS and CDR2 SASEGT. CDR3 length: 13 residues. This CDR3 is CASTGLLWSPLHF. CDR3 sequence (DNA): TGTGCCAGCACAGGTCTATTATGGTCACCCCTCCACTTT.

The V gene is TRBV3-1, the J gene TRBJ1-1; D might be TRBD1 (6 bases). The length of the CDR3 is 15 residues. Per germline, CDR1 LGHDT and CDR2 YNNKEL (reference sequence). Trimming removed 5 bases from V and 3 bases from J, with 16 bases in between. CDR3 loop: CASSYWTDEDTEAFF. The CDR3 DNA reads as TGTGCCAGCAGCTATTGGACAGATGAGGACACTGAAGCTTTCTTT.

This clonotype was seen at least ten times. This chain joins TRBV28 and TRBJ1-5, with 9 bases fitting TRBD1. The germline V gene encodes CDR1 MDHEN and CDR2 SYDVKM. The J segment lost 4 bases and the V segment lost 5 bases, leaving 6 bases of the junction unmatched. The length of the CDR3 is 15 residues. The DNA of the CDR3 is TGTGCCAGCAGTCGTACAGGGGGCCGGAATCAGCCCCAGCATTTT. This translates into CASSRTGGRNQPQHF.

This clonotype has at least ten counts. The DNA for the CDR3 is TGCAGTGCTTGGACTAGCGGGGCACAAGAGACCCAGTACTTC. Its translation: CSAWTSGAQETQYF. V and J are TRBV20-1 and TRBJ2-5; TRBD2 agrees at 12 bases. J was trimmed by 2 bases and V by 5 bases; bases with no gene match: 3. CDR1 and CDR2 (germline): DFQATT, SNEGSKA (reference sequence). CDR3 length: 14 amino acids.

About this clonotype itself: Germline is not matched at one junction end, which may reflect a read error. V usage is TRBV12-5 and J usage is TRBJ1-1; possibly TRBD1 for D (6 bases). The CDR3 extends over 11 amino acids. Germline lookup yields CDR1 LGHNT and CDR2 FRNRAP. CDR3 loop: CAKIRGTDAFF. The CDR3, as DNA: TGTGCTAAGATCAGGGGCACTGATGCTTTCTTT.

This clonotype showed up just a few times. The chain recombines TRBV28 with TRBJ1-2; D is unclear. Germline CDR1 is MDHEN and CDR2 is SYDVKM. V was cut by 8 bases and J by 0 bases, with 7 bases left in between. CDR3 size: 12 residues. The CDR3 spells CASGGANYGYTF. CDR3 DNA sequence: TGTGCCAGCGGAGGAGCTAACTATGGCTACACCTTC.

The chain joins TRBV27 to TRBJ1-6; D is undetermined. The V gene lost 0 bases and the J gene lost 10 bases, with 7 bases spanning the gap. From germline, CDR1 is MNHEY and CDR2 SMNVEV (reference sequence). The CDR3 spans 13 residues. The CDR3 region has the DNA TGTGCCAGCAGTTTATCCGGAAAGTCACCCCTCCACTTT. Its protein is CASSLSGKSPLHF.

In this sample, this clonotype turned up many times. The genes are TRBV13 and TRBJ2-4; 7 nucleotides match TRBD1. CDR1 is PRHDT and CDR2 is FYEKMQ in the germline V gene (reference sequence). V trimming: 2 bases; J trimming: 7 bases; junction bases outside the gene matches: 5. The CDR3 contains 14 residues. The CDR3 loop reads CASSLKGGGNIQYF. CDR3 in DNA: TGTGCCAGCAGCTTAAAAGGGGGCGGCAACATTCAGTACTTC.

A note on this clonotype: This likely comes from a read error, as the CDR3 has no conserved phenylalanine or tryptophan at its end. The chain links TRBV27 to TRBJ1-1; no clear D. This CDR3 region has 14 residues. The germline V and J ends were trimmed by 0 bases and 5 bases, with 10 bases remaining between them. Germline V gene sequence: CDR1 MNHEY, CDR2 SMNVEV (reference sequence). The CDR3 region has the DNA TGTGCCAGCAGTTTATCGGGCGTGGGTACTGAAGCTTTCTAT. This translates into CASSLSGVGTEAFY.

There are many counts of this clonotype. This CDR3 reads CSASARKYQPQHF. The CDR3 bases are TGCAGTGCTAGTGCCAGAAAGTACCAGCCCCAGCATTTT. The V gene is TRBV20-1, the J gene TRBJ1-5; no clear D. V was cut by 3 bases and J by 7 bases, with 13 bases left in between. CDR3 length equals 13 residues. Looked up from germline, CDR1 is DFQATT and CDR2 is SNEGSKA (reference sequence).

This clonotype has more than one count but fewer than ten. V usage is TRBV27 and J usage is TRBJ2-2, with D perhaps matching TRBD1 (6 bases). In germline, CDR1 is MNHEY, CDR2 SMNVEV (reference sequence). CDR3 length equals 15 residues. V dropped 4 bases and J dropped 4 bases, with 13 bases sitting between them. DNA of the CDR3: TGTGCCAGCAGTTCGGTGGGGACAAGCACCGGGGAGCTGTTTTTT. Its protein is CASSSVGTSTGELFF.

This clonotype was observed many times. V is TRBV28 and J is TRBJ2-7; 13 bases agree with TRBD2. The germline V gene encodes CDR1 MDHEN and CDR2 SYDVKM. The CDR3 spans 15 residues. J lost 3 bases, V lost 4 bases, and 3 bases had no gene match. As DNA, the CDR3 is TGTGCCAGCAGTTCGCGGACTAGCGGGAGCTACGAGCAGTACTTC. Translated: CASSSRTSGSYEQYF.